A single sample is the source of the 24 T cell receptor beta chains below, sequenced in a study of post-analysis software for immune sequencing data. Findings and caveats of the study: Patients carried roughly 5 TRBV segments more frequently than controls did, and TRBV5-6, TRBV5-1 and TRBV20-1 were among them.

For these receptors, no antigen is known. Researchers reported that TCR beta cDNA libraries carried unique molecular identifiers. MiXCR was run by TCRdb on the PCR reads, yielding one entry per CDR3 protein. This sample carries fewer than 850,000 distinct CDR3 sequences, around 27% of them seen once, and the ten largest clones take around 0.56%. The sequenced sample consisted of blood. These receptors originate from a girl aged 10 to 17 with multiple sclerosis.

This clonotype was seen only a few times. The gene calls are TRBV9 and TRBJ1-2; 7 nucleotides align to TRBD1. V shed 5 bases and J 2 bases; nucleotides not matched to a gene: 6. CDR1 is SGDLS, CDR2 YYNGEE, per germline. This CDR3 is 14 amino acids long. The CDR3 region has the DNA TGTGCCAGCAGTGATGACAGGGCGAACTATGGCTACACCTTC. This translates into CASSDDRANYGYTF. Full variable domain (outside the CDR3, taken from reference TRBV9 and TRBJ1-2): DSGVTQTPKHLITATGQRVTLRCSPRSGDLSVYWYQQSLDQGLQFLIQYYNGEERAKGNILERFSAQQFPDLHSELNLSSLELGDSALYFCASSDDRANYGYTFGSGTRLTVV.

V is TRBV20-1 and J is TRBJ2-7, with a possible D match to TRBD2 (5 bases). Germline V CDR1 and CDR2: DFQATT, SNEGSKA (reference sequence). V lost 5 bases, J lost 7 bases, and 18 bases lay in between. This CDR3 region has 13 residues. CDR3 region: CSARPTGVWEQYF. CDR3 bases: TGCAGTGCTCGACCCACCGGGGTATGGGAGCAGTACTTC.

This clonotype was observed a handful of times. V gene TRBV24-1 combines with J gene TRBJ2-1; TRBD1 matches 9 bases. The CDR3 totals 15 residues. Germline values: CDR1 KGHDR, CDR2 SFDVKD. With 6 bases clipped from V and 6 bases from J, the junction kept 8 bases outside the gene matches. The CDR3 loop is CATSLVQGASNEQFF. DNA of the CDR3: TGTGCCACCAGTTTGGTACAGGGGGCGAGCAATGAGCAGTTCTTC.

This clonotype was seen a few times. The rearrangement uses TRBV13 and TRBJ2-3; 7 positions match TRBD2. From germline, CDR1 is PRHDT and CDR2 FYEKMQ (reference sequence). The ends lost 0 bases at V and 2 bases at J; junction bases unmatched: 5. This CDR3 is built from 16 residues. The CDR3 DNA sequence: TGTGCCAGCAGCTTAGGCCCCGGGGGGTACACAGATACGCAGTATTTT. Amino acids: CASSLGPGGYTDTQYF.

V is TRBV2 and J is TRBJ1-5; D uncertain. The CDR3 loop spans 13 amino acids. Germline V gene data show CDR1 as SNHLY and CDR2 as FYNNEI. Between the trimmed V and J ends, which lost 8 bases and 7 bases, there was a span of 15 bases. CDR3: CASESGVSQPQHF. CDR3 nucleotides: TGTGCCAGCGAGAGCGGGGTGTCGCAGCCCCAGCATTTT.

J is TRBJ2-6 and V is TRBV5-8; D is possibly TRBD1 (6 bases). The V gene lost 5 bases and the J gene lost 2 bases, with 14 bases spanning the gap. The CDR3 loop spans 16 amino acids. The V gene's germline CDR1 is SGHTS and CDR2 YDEGEE. The CDR3 reads CASRRYTGTGANVLTF. In DNA form, the CDR3 reads TGTGCCAGCAGGCGATACACAGGGACTGGGGCCAACGTCCTGACTTTC. The full variable domain, rest sourced from reference TRBV5-8 and TRBJ2-6, is EAGVTQSPTHLIKTRGQQATLRCSPISGHTSVYWYQQALGLGLQFLLWYDEGEERNRGNFPPRFSGRQFPNYSSELNVNALELEDSALYLCASRRYTGTGANVLTFGAGSRLTVL.

This clonotype has more than one count but fewer than ten. CDR3 sequence reads: CASSSRVLNTEAFF. The CDR3 DNA is TGTGCCAGCAGTTCCCGGGTCCTGAACACTGAAGCTTTCTTT. V usage is TRBV7-3 and J usage is TRBJ1-1; D uncertain. Germline V gene data show CDR1 as SGHTA and CDR2 as FQGTGA. The V and J ends lost 6 bases and 0 bases respectively, with 11 bases between them. The CDR3 has 14 residues.

This clonotype has only a few counts. This rearrangement joins TRBV6-5 to TRBJ2-4, with 8 nucleotides matching TRBD1. Trimming cost V 2 bases and J 1 base; bases outside gene matches: 10. This CDR3 is built from 18 residues. Germline V lookup: CDR1 MNHEY, CDR2 SVGAGI. CDR3 sequence: CASSYAFGQGAAKNIQYF. DNA of the CDR3: TGTGCCAGCAGTTACGCTTTTGGGCAGGGGGCTGCCAAAAACATTCAGTACTTC.

The chain has TRBV4-3 and TRBJ2-1; tentative D call: TRBD1 (6 bases). The V and J ends lost 0 bases and 3 bases respectively, with 9 bases between them. CDR1 LGHNA and CDR2 YSLEER come from the germline V gene. The CDR3 totals 15 residues. In DNA, the CDR3 is TGCGCCAGCAGCCAAGAGGCCAGGGGCTACAATGAGCAGTTCTTC. Amino acids: CASSQEARGYNEQFF.

This clonotype was picked up a small number of times. The chain joins TRBV20-1 to TRBJ2-1, with 12 bases lining up with TRBD2. Germline V gene sequence: CDR1 DFQATT, CDR2 SNEGSKA (reference sequence). The CDR3 sequence is 17 residues long. The V segment lost 2 bases and the J segment 6 bases; nucleotides outside the gene matches: 11. CDR3 protein: CSARLASGGEFFNEQFF. The CDR3 DNA follows: TGCAGTGCTAGATTAGCTAGCGGGGGGGAGTTTTTCAATGAGCAGTTCTTC.

The chain has TRBV19 and TRBJ2-3, with D uncertain. This CDR3 region has 15 residues. With 3 bases removed from V and 6 bases from J, the gap between germline ends came to 16 bases. Germline V lookup: CDR1 LNHDA, CDR2 SQIVND (reference sequence). The CDR3 here is CASSISSLPPDTQYF. Here the CDR3 DNA reads TGTGCCAGTAGTATTAGCTCCCTACCCCCCGATACGCAGTATTTT.

Only a few counts were recorded for this clonotype. The chain joins TRBV11-2 to TRBJ2-1; TRBD2 agrees at 9 bases. The germline CDR1 and CDR2 sequences are SGHAT and FQNNGV. The junction had 12 bases not matched to a gene; V was cut back by 5 bases and J by 1 base. This CDR3 is 18 amino acids long. CDR3 amino acids: CASSPGTSRATSYNEQFF. In DNA form, the CDR3 reads TGTGCCAGCAGCCCCGGGACTAGCAGGGCCACATCCTACAATGAGCAGTTCTTC.

The chain carries TRBV27 and TRBJ2-3; D remains unclear. CDR3 length: 17 residues. The germline CDR1 and CDR2 sequences are MNHEY and SMNVEV (reference sequence). Between the trimmed V and J ends, which lost 3 bases and 1 base, there was a span of 17 bases. The DNA for the CDR3 is TGTGCCAGCAGTTTCTCGGGTGGGGTGCGCGGCACAGATACGCAGTATTTT. It specifies CASSFSGGVRGTDTQYF.

This clonotype came up a few times. The chain employs TRBV4-3 and TRBJ2-1; 7 positions agree with TRBD2. This CDR3 has 17 residues. J gave up 3 bases and V 0 bases, and 8 bases lay outside the gene matches. CDR1 LGHNA and CDR2 YSLEER come from the germline V gene. The DNA for the CDR3 is TGCGCCAGCAGCCAAGATGGCTGGGGGGGAAACTACAATGAGCAGTTCTTC. Its translation: CASSQDGWGGNYNEQFF.

The gene calls are TRBV28 and TRBJ2-7; 9 nucleotides align to TRBD1. The V segment lost 5 bases and the J segment 5 bases; nucleotides outside the gene matches: 10. CDR3 length: 15 amino acids. Germline V gene lookup returns CDR1 MDHEN and CDR2 SYDVKM. Written as DNA, the CDR3 is TGTGCCAGCAGTGCTCCCGGGACAGGGAACCACGAGCAGTACTTC. It codes for CASSAPGTGNHEQYF.

This clonotype appeared once. This chain uses TRBV7-2 with TRBJ2-1; D tentatively fits TRBD1 or TRBD2 (5 bases each). The closer fit of TRBJ2-7 to the DNA end suggests the J call may be wrong. Germline V gene data show CDR1 as SGHTA and CDR2 as FQGNSA. This CDR3 has 17 amino acids. CDR3 nucleotides: TGTGCCAGCAGCTTTCTAGGAAGCGGAAGGGGTTCCAATGAGCAGTACTTC. Residues: CASSFLGSGRGSNEQYF.

The chain links TRBV11-2 to TRBJ2-4, with 8 bases matching TRBD2. The V segment lost 5 bases and the J segment 15 bases; nucleotides outside the gene matches: 6. The germline V gene encodes CDR1 SGHAT and CDR2 FQNNGV. The CDR3 spans 11 residues. CDR3 protein: CASSRGTSGYF. For the CDR3, the DNA is TGTGCCAGCAGCAGAGGGACTAGTGGGTACTTC. Combining the CDR3 with reference TRBV11-2 and TRBJ2-4 gives the whole variable domain EAGVAQSPRYKIIEKRQSVAFWCNPISGHATLYWYQQILGQGPKLLIQFQNNGVVDDSQLPKDRFSAERLKGVDSTLKIQPAKLEDSAVYLCASSRGTSGYFGAGTRLSVL.

This chain uses TRBV5-5 with TRBJ1-4, with D hard to call. V was pared by 0 bases and J by 7 bases, with 10 bases between. The CDR3 length is 14 residues. The germline V gene encodes CDR1 SGHKS and CDR2 YYEKEE (reference sequence). In DNA form, the CDR3 reads TGTGCCAGCAGCTTGGCGGTGAAGGGTGAAAAACTGTTTTTT. Encoded protein: CASSLAVKGEKLFF.

This rearrangement joins TRBV28 to TRBJ2-1, with TRBD2 matching over 11 bases. The V gene's germline CDR1 is MDHEN and CDR2 SYDVKM. After removal of 1 base from V and 4 bases from J, the junction contained 3 bases not matched to a gene. The CDR3 length is 16 residues. In DNA form, the CDR3 reads TGTGCCAGCAGTTTATCGACTAGCGGGAATTACAATGAGCAGTTCTTC. Its translation is CASSLSTSGNYNEQFF.

This clonotype has only a few counts. The chain has TRBV3-1 and TRBJ2-7, with TRBD2 identical over 8 bases. Germline V gene lookup returns CDR1 LGHDT and CDR2 YNNKEL (reference sequence). This CDR3 region has 15 residues. Losses at the gene ends were 5 bases for V and 3 bases for J; bases not matched to a gene: 9. This CDR3 is CASSLMGLGFYEQYF. CDR3 in DNA: TGTGCCAGCAGCTTAATGGGACTAGGGTTCTACGAGCAGTACTTC.

This rearrangement joins TRBV20-1 to TRBJ2-2; no clear D gene. V lost 0 bases and J lost 7, with 12 bases in between. This CDR3 comprises 14 residues. Germline-derived CDR1 and CDR2 are DFQATT and SNEGSKA (reference sequence). CDR3 sequence (DNA): TGCAGTGCTAGAGATCGTGGGGTAGTCGGGGAGCTGTTTTTT. It specifies CSARDRGVVGELFF.

This clonotype was seen only a few times. The genes are TRBV25-1 and TRBJ2-7; D remains ambiguous. The CDR3 is 17 amino acids. Germline values: CDR1 MGHDK, CDR2 SYGVNS. V lost 4 bases, J lost 3 bases, and 22 bases lay in between. The CDR3 sequence is CASSAVPFSPPGYEQYF. The CDR3 region has the DNA TGTGCCAGCAGTGCCGTCCCCTTTAGTCCTCCCGGCTACGAGCAGTACTTC.

Regarding this clonotype: Possible read error: a much larger clone is one base away. This chain links TRBV29-1 with TRBJ2-1; D not certain. V lost 4 bases, J lost 13 bases, and 11 bases lay in between. The V gene's germline CDR1 is SQVTM and CDR2 ANQGSEA. The CDR3 covers 10 residues. CDR3 residues: CSVAEETQFF. For the CDR3, the DNA is TGCAGCGTTGCTGAAGAGACCCAGTTCTTC.

The rearrangement joins TRBV20-1 to TRBJ1-1; the D is unclear. The CDR3 spans 14 residues. The germline gives CDR1 DFQATT, CDR2 SNEGSKA (reference sequence). The V and J ends lost 2 bases and 0 bases respectively, with 10 bases between them. The CDR3 protein is CSARHYSLNTEAFF. The CDR3 nucleotides are TGCAGTGCTAGACATTACAGTCTGAACACTGAAGCTTTCTTT.